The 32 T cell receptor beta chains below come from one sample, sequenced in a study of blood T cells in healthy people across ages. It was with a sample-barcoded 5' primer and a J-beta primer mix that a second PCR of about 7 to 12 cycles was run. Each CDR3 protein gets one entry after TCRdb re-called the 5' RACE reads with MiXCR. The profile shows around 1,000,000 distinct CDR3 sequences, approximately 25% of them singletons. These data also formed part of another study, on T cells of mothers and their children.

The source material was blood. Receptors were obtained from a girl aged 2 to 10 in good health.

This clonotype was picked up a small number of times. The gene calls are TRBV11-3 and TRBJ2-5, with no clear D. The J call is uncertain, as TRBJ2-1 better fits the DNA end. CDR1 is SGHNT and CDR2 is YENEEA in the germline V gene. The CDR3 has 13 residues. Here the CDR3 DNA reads TGTGCCAGCAGCTTAGCTTGGGCCGATGAGCAGTTCTTC. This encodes CASSLAWADEQFF.

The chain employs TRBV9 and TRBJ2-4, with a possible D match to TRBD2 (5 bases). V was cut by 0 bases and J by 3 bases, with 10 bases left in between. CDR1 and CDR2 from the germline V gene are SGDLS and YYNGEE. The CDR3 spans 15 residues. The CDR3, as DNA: TGTGCCAGCAGCGTAGAGGTTGGACTCAAAAACATTCAGTACTTC. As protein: CASSVEVGLKNIQYF.

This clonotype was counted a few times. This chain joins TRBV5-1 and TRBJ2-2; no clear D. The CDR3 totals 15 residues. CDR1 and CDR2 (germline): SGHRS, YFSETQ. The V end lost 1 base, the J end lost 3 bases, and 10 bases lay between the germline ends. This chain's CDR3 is CASSLSLPDTGELFF. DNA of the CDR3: TGCGCCAGCAGCTTGTCCCTTCCCGACACCGGGGAGCTGTTTTTT.

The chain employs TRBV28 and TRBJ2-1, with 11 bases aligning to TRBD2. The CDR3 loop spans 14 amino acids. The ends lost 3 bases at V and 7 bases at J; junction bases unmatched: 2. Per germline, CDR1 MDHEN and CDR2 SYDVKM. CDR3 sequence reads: CASSLPSGRNEQFF. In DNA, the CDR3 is TGTGCCAGCAGTTTGCCTAGCGGGAGGAATGAGCAGTTCTTC.

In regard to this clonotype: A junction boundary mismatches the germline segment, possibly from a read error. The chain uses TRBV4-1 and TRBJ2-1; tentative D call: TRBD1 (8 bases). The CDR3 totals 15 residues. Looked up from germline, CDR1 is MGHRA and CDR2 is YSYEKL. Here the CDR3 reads CVSSLRGQGLHEQFF. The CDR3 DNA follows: TGCGTCAGCAGCCTCCGAGGACAGGGACTACATGAGCAGTTCTTC.

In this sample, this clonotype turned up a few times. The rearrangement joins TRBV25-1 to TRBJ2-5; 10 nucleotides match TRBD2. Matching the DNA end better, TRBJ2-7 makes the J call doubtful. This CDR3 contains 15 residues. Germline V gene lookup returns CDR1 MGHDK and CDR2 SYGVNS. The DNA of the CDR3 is TGTGCCAGCAGTGAATACGGGACTAGCGCCTCCGAGCAGTACTTC. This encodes CASSEYGTSASEQYF.

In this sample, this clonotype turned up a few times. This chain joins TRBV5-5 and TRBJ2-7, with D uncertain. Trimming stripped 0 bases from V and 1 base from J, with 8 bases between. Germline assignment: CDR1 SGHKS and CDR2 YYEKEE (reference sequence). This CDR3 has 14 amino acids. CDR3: CASSLVTDSYEQYF. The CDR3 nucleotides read TGTGCCAGCAGCTTGGTTACAGATTCCTACGAGCAGTACTTC.

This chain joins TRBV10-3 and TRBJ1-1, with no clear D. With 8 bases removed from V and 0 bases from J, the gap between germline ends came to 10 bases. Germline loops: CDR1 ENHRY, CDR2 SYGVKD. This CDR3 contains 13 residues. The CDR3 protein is CAIGSLLNTEAFF. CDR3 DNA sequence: TGTGCCATCGGGAGTTTATTGAACACTGAAGCTTTCTTT.

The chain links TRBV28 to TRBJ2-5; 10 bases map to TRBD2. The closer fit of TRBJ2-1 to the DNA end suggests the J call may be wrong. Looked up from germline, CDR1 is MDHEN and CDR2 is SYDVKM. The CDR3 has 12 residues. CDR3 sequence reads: CASTSGRDEQFF. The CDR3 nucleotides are TGTGCCAGCACTAGCGGGAGAGATGAGCAGTTCTTC.

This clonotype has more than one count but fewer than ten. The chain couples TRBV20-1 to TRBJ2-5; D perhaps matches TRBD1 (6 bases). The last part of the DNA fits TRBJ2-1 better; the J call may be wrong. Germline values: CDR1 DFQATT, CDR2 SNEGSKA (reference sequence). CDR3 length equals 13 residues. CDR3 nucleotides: TGCAGTGCTAAGAACGACAGGTACAATGAGCAGTTCTTC. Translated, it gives CSAKNDRYNEQFF.

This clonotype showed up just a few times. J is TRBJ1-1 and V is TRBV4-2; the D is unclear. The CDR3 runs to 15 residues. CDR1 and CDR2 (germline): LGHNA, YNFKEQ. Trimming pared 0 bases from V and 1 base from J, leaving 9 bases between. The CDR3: CASSQDLGPNTEAFF. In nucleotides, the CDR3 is TGTGCCAGCAGCCAAGATCTCGGGCCGAACACTGAAGCTTTCTTT.

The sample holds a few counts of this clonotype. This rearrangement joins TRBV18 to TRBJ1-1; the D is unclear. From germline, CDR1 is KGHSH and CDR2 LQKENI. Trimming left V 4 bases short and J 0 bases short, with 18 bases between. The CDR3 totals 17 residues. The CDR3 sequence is CASSLVGLWVMNTEAFF. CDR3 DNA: TGTGCCAGCTCACTTGTGGGTCTCTGGGTCATGAACACTGAAGCTTTCTTT.

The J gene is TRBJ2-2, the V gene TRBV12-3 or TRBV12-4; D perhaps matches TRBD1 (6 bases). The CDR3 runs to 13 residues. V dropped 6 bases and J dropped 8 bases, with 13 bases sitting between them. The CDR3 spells CASSNRVRGELFF. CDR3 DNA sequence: TGTGCCAGCAGCAACAGGGTTCGGGGGGAGCTGTTTTTT.

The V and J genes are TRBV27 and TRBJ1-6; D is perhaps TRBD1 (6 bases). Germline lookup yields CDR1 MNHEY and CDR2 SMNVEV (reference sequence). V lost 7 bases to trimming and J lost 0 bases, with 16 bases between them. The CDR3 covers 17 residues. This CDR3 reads CASTSITGSSYNSPLHF. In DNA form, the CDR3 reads TGTGCCAGCACATCCATAACAGGGAGCTCCTATAATTCACCCCTCCACTTT.

CDR3 amino acids: CASSFNQGALSYEQYF. CDR3 in DNA: TGTGCCAGCAGTTTTAACCAGGGGGCTCTTTCCTACGAGCAGTACTTC. The V gene is TRBV28, the J gene TRBJ2-7, with 8 nucleotides matching TRBD1. The CDR3 totals 16 residues. Per the germline V gene, CDR1 is MDHEN and CDR2 is SYDVKM. The junction had 8 bases not matched to a gene; V was cut back by 3 bases and J by 1 base.

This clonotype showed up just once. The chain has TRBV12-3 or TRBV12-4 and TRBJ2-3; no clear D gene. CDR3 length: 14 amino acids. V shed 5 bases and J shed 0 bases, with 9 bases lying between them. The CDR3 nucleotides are TGTGCCAGCAGTACCAGACCGAGCACAGATACGCAGTATTTT. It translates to CASSTRPSTDTQYF.

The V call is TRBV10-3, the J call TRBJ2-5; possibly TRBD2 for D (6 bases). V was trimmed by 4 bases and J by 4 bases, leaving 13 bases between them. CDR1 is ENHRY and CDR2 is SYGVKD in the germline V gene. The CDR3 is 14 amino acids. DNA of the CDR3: TGTGCCATCAGTGCCTCGAGGGGACTAGAGACCCAGTACTTC. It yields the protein CAISASRGLETQYF.

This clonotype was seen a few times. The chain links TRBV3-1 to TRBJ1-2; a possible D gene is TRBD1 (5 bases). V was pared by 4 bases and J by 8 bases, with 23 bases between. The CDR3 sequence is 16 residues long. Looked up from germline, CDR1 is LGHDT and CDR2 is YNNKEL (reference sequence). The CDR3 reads CASSPAGGWATFGYTF. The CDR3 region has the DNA TGTGCCAGCAGCCCAGCTGGGGGGTGGGCCACCTTCGGCTACACCTTC.

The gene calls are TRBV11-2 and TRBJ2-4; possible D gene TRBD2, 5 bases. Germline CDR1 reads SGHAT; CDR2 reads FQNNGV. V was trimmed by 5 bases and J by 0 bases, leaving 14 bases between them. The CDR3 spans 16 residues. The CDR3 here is CASSNLRGLAKNIQYF. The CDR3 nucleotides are TGTGCCAGCAGCAATTTACGGGGTCTAGCCAAAAACATTCAGTACTTC. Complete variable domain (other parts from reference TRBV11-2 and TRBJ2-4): EAGVAQSPRYKIIEKRQSVAFWCNPISGHATLYWYQQILGQGPKLLIQFQNNGVVDDSQLPKDRFSAERLKGVDSTLKIQPAKLEDSAVYLCASSNLRGLAKNIQYFGAGTRLSVL.

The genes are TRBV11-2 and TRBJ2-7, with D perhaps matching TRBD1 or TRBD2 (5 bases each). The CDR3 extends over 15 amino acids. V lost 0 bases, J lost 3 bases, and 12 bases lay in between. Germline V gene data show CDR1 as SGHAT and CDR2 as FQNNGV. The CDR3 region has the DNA TGTGCCAGCAGCTTAGAACCGAGGGGCCTCTACGAGCAGTACTTC. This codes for CASSLEPRGLYEQYF.

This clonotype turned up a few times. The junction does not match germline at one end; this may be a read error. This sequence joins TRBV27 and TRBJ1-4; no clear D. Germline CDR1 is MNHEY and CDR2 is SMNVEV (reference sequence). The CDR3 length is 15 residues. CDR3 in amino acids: CASSLRTTTNEKLFF. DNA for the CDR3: TGCGCCAGCAGTTTAAGGACCACAACTAATGAAAAACTGTTTTTT.

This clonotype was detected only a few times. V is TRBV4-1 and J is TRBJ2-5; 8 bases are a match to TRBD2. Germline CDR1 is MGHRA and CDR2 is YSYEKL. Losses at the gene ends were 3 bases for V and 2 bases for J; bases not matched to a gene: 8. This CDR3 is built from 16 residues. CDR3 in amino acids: CASSQEVTGGQETQYF. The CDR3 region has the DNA TGCGCCAGCAGCCAGGAAGTGACGGGGGGGCAAGAGACCCAGTACTTC.

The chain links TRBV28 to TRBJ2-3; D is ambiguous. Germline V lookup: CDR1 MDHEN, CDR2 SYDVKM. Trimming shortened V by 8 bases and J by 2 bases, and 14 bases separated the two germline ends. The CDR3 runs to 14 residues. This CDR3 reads CASSSVQTTDTQYF. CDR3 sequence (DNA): TGTGCCAGCTCCTCAGTCCAGACCACAGATACGCAGTATTTT.

For the CDR3, the DNA is TGCAGTGCTAGAGACCCCTTGGAAACGGGCTACACCTTC. Translating it yields CSARDPLETGYTF. This chain links TRBV20-1 with TRBJ1-2; D remains ambiguous. Germline assignment: CDR1 DFQATT and CDR2 SNEGSKA (reference sequence). The CDR3 is made up of 13 amino acids. V lost 0 bases and J 8 bases, leaving 13 bases between the germline ends.

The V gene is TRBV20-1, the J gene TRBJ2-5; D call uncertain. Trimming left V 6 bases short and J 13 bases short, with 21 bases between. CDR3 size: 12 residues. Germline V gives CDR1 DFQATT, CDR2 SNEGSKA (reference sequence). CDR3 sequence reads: CSAASVADILYF. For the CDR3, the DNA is TGCAGTGCGGCTTCCGTGGCCGATATCCTGTACTTC.

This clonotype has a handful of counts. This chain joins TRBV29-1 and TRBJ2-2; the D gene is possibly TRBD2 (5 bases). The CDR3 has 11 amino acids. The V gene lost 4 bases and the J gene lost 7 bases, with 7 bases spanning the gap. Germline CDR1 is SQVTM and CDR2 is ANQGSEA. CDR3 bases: TGCAGCGTTGTTCGGGGCGGGGAGCTGTTTTTT. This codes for CSVVRGGELFF.

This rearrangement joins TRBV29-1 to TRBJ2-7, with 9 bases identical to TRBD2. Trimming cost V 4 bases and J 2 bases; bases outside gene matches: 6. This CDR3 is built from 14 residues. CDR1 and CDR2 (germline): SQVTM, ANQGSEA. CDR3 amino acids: CSVVYSGGTYEQYF. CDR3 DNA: TGCAGCGTTGTATATAGCGGGGGTACCTACGAGCAGTACTTC.

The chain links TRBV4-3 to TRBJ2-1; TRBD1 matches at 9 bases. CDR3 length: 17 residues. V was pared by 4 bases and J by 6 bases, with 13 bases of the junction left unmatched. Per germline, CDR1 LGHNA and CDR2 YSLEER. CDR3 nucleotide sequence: TGCGCCAGCAGCCCGACCGGGACAGGGACGGTAGGCAATGAGCAGTTCTTC. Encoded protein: CASSPTGTGTVGNEQFF.

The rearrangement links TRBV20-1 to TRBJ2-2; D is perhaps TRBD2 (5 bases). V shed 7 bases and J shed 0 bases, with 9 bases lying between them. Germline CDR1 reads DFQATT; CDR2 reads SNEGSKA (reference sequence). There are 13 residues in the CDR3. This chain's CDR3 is CSGYGANTGELFF. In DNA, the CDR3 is TGCAGTGGGTACGGGGCGAACACCGGGGAGCTGTTTTTT.

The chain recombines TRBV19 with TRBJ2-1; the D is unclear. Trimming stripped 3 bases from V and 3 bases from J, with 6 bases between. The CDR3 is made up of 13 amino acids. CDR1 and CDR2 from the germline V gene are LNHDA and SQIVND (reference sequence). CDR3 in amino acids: CASSIGFYNEQFF. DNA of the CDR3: TGTGCCAGTAGTATTGGGTTCTACAATGAGCAGTTCTTC.

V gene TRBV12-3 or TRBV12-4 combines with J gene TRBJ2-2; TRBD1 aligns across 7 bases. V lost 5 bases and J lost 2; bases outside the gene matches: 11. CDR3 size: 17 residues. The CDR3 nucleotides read TGTGCCAGCAGTCAACGACAGGGAAGGACCAACACCGGGGAGCTGTTTTTT. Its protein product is CASSQRQGRTNTGELFF.

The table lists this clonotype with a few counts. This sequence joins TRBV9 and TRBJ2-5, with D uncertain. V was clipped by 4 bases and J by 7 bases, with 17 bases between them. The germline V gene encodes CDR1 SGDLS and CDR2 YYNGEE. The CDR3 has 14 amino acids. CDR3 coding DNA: TGTGCCAGCAGCCAGGCCGGCCGCACGGGGACCCAGTACTTC. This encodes CASSQAGRTGTQYF.